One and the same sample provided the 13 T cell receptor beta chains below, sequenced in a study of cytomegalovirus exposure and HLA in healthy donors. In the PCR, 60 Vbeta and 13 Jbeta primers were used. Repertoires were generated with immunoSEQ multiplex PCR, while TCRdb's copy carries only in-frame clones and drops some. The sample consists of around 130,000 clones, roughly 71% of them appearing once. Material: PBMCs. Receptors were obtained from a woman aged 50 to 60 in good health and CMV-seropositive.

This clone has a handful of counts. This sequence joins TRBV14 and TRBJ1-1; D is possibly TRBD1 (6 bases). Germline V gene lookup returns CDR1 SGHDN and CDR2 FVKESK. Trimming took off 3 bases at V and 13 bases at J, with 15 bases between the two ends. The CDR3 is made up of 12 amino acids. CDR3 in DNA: TGTGCCAGCAGCCAGGGTGGGACACGGCATTTCTTT. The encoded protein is CASSQGGTRHFF.

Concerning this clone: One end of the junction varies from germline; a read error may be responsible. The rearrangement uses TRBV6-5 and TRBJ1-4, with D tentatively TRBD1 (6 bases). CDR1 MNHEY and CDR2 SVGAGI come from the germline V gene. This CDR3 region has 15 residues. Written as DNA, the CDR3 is TGTTCCAGCAGTACCACCGGACAGTTTAATGAAAAACTGTTTTTT. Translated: CSSSTTGQFNEKLFF.

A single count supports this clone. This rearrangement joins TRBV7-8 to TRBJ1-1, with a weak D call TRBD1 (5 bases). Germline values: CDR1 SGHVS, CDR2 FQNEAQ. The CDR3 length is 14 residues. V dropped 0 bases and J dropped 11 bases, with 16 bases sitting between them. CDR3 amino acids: CASSLAWGAGRAFF. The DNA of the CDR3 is TGTGCCAGCAGCTTAGCGTGGGGCGCAGGGAGGGCTTTCTTT. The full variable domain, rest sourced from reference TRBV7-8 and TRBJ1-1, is GAGVSQSPRYKVAKRGQDVALRCDPISGHVSLFWYQQALGQGPEFLTYFQNEAQLDKSGLPSDRFFAERPEGSVSTLKIQRTQQEDSAVYLCASSLAWGAGRAFFGQGTRLTVV.

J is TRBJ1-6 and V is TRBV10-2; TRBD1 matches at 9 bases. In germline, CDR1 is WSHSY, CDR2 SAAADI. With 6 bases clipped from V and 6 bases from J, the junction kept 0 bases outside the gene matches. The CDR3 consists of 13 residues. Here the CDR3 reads CASRGQGNSPLHF. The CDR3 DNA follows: TGCGCCAGCAGGGGACAGGGTAATTCACCCCTCCACTTT.

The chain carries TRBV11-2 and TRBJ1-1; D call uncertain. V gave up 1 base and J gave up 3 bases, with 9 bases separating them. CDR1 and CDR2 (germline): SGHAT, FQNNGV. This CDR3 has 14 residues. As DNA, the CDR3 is TGTGCCAGCAGCTTAGGGAGATGGGACACTGAAGCTTTCTTT. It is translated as CASSLGRWDTEAFF.

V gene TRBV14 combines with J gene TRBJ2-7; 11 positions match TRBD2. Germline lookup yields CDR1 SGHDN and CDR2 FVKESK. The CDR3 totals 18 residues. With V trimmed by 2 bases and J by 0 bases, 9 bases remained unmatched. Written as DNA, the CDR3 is TGTGCCAGCAGCCAACTGACTCCTAGCGGGGGGTTCTCCTACGAGCAGTACTTC. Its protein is CASSQLTPSGGFSYEQYF.

The CDR3 spells CASSPRGRALSTGELFF. The CDR3 nucleotides are TGTGCCAGCTCACCAAGAGGGAGGGCCCTGTCTACCGGGGAGCTGTTTTTT. V is TRBV18 and J is TRBJ2-2, with 7 bases fitting TRBD2. With V trimmed by 2 bases and J by 5 bases, 11 bases remained unmatched. The CDR3 is 17 amino acids. Germline CDR1 is KGHSH and CDR2 is LQKENI.

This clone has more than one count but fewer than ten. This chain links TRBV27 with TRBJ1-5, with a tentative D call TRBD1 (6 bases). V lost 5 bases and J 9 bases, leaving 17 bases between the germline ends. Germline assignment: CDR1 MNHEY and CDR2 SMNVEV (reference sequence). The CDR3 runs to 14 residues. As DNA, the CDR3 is TGTGCCAGCAGTAGAGAAGGGGGAAGCACGCCCCAGCATTTT. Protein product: CASSREGGSTPQHF.

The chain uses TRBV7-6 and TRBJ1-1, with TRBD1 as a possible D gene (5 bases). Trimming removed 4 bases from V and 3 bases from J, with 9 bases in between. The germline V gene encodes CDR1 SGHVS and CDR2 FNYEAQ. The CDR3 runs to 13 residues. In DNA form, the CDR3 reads TGTGCCAGCAGCTCCGGACAAGACACTGAAGCTTTCTTT. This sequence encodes CASSSGQDTEAFF.

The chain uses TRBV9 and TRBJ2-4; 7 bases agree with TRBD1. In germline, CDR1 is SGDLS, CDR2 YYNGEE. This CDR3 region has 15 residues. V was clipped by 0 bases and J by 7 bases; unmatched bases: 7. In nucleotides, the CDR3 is TGTGCCAGCAGCGTAGATTCGACAGGGCTGAACATTCAGTACTTC. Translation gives CASSVDSTGLNIQYF.

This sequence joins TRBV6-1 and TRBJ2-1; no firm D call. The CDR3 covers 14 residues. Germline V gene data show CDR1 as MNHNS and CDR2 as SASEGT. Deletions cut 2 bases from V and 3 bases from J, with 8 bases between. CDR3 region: CASSESSRYNEQFF. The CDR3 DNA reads TGTGCCAGCAGTGAAAGTTCGCGCTACAATGAGCAGTTCTTC.

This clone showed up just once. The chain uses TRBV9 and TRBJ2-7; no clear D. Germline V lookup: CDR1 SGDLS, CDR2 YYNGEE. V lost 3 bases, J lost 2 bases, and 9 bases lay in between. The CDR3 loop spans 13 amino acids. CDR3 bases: TGTGCCAGCAGCGGGAGTCACCCCTACGAGCAGTACTTC. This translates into CASSGSHPYEQYF.

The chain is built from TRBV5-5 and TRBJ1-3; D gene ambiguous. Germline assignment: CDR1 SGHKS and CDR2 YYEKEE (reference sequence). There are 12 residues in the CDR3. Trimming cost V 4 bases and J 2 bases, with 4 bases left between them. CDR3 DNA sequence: TGTGCCAGCAGCAGCCCTGGAAACACCATATATTTT. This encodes CASSSPGNTIYF.